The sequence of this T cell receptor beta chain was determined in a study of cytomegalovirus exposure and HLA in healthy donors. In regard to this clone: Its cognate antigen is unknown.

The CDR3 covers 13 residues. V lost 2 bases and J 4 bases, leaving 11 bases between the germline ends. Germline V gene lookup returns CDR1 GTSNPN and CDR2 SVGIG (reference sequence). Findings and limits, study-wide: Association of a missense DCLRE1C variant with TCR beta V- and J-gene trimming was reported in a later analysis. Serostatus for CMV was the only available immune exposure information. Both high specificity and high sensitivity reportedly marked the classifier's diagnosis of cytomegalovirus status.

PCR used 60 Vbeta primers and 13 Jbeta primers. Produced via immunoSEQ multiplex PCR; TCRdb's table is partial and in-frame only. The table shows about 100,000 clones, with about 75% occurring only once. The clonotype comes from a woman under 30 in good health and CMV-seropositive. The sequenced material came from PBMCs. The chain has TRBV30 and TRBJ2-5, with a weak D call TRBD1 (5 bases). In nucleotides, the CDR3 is TGTGCCTGGAGTCCTTGGGGCGGAGAGACCCAGTACTTC. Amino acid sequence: CAWSPWGGETQYF.